Sequencing of this TCR beta chain was carried out in a study of blood T cell repertoires in COVID-19. Sequencing was performed with immunoSEQ multiplex PCR; in TCRdb, only in-frame clones are kept and a portion is missing. The profile covers about 260,000 clones, with about 89% appearing a single time and around 9.1% taken by the ten largest. Trimming removed 6 bases at V and 4 bases at J, with 13 bases between. Germline-derived CDR1 and CDR2 are SQVTM and ANQGSEA. This CDR3 is built from 13 residues. The sequencing input was peripheral blood. This rearrangement joins TRBV29-1 to TRBJ1-3, with D hard to call. The TCR originated in a man between 40 and 49 years old who had recovered from COVID-19. CDR3 loop: CSVTRLGGNTIYF. DNA for the CDR3: TGCAGCGTAACCCGACTAGGGGGAAACACCATATATTTT.